The following is a T cell receptor (beta chain) sequence with its context. No antigen is known for it. The sample comes from a study of T cell responses to AZD1222 COVID-19 vaccine. Findings and caveats of the study: Repertoire sampling happened only post peak T cell response. Epitopes outside B.1.351 and B.1.1.7 mutated regions reportedly drew nearly half of spike TCRs. Among AZD1222 vaccinees, only 5 to 7 were seropositive at baseline.

Germline CDR1 is SGHRS and CDR2 is YFSETQ. This CDR3 comprises 13 residues. The V gene lost 1 base and the J gene lost 1 base, with 5 bases spanning the gap. Pooled samples include second doses given at about 4 or 12 weeks. Data came from immunoSEQ multiplex PCR; TCRdb stores just in-frame clones and leaves some out. The table records about 200,000 clones, about 93% of them present only once. The source is an adult who received the AZD1222 COVID-19 vaccine. The chain couples TRBV5-1 to TRBJ1-1; D gene unclear. Sequenced material: peripheral blood, taken 28 days after the second AZD1222 dose. The DNA for the CDR3 is TGCGCCAGCAGCTTGAAGGGGAACACTGAAGCTTTCTTT. Translating it yields CASSLKGNTEAFF.